The 20 T cell receptor beta chains presented below share a single source sample, sequenced in a study of blood T cell repertoires in COVID-19. TCRdb's copy holds only in-frame clones and misses some; the assay was immunoSEQ multiplex PCR. Of approximately 74,000 clones listed, around nine tenths are singletons. Sample: peripheral blood. These receptors originate from a woman in her fifties or sixties with acute or convalescent COVID-19.

The chain employs TRBV10-2 and TRBJ1-2; 8 nucleotides align to TRBD1. CDR3 length: 14 residues. V was pared by 2 bases and J by 8 bases, with 7 bases of the junction left unmatched. CDR1 is WSHSY, CDR2 SAAADI, per germline. CDR3 amino acids: CASSETQGAGGYTF. DNA for the CDR3: TGCGCCAGCAGTGAGACGCAGGGGGCTGGGGGCTACACCTTC.

The chain joins TRBV7-8 to TRBJ2-7; 11 bases line up with TRBD2. The CDR3 sequence is 14 residues long. Trimming at V came to 5 bases and at J to 5 bases, leaving 5 bases not matched to a gene. Per the germline V gene, CDR1 is SGHVS and CDR2 is FQNEAQ. This CDR3 is CASSPIAGGHEQYV. In nucleotides, the CDR3 is TGTGCCAGCAGCCCGATAGCGGGAGGGCACGAGCAGTACGTC.

This sequence joins TRBV5-1 and TRBJ2-1; 8 bases line up with TRBD2. The CDR3 contains 15 residues. The ends lost 6 bases at V and 4 bases at J; junction bases unmatched: 9. CDR1 and CDR2 (germline): SGHRS, YFSETQ. The CDR3 is CASTARAGEYNEQFF. The DNA for the CDR3 is TGCGCCAGCACGGCTCGAGCGGGGGAGTACAATGAGCAGTTCTTC.

The table lists this clone with a few counts. V usage is TRBV11-2 and J usage is TRBJ2-7, with TRBD1 as a possible D gene (6 bases). Germline assignment: CDR1 SGHAT and CDR2 FQNNGV. There are 13 residues in the CDR3. The V end lost 1 base, the J end lost 4 bases, and 8 bases lay between the germline ends. The CDR3 bases are TGTGCCAGCAGCTTAGGAGGGGGATACGAGCAGTACGTC. It encodes CASSLGGGYEQYV.

The rearrangement links TRBV4-1 to TRBJ1-4, with D perhaps TRBD1 (6 bases). Germline V CDR1 and CDR2: MGHRA, YSYEKL. Trimming shortened V by 2 bases and J by 3 bases, and 13 bases separated the two germline ends. The CDR3 is 16 residues long. CDR3 sequence (DNA): TGCGCCAGCAGCCAAAACTCAGGGGTCGCTAATGAAAAACTGTTTTTT. Translation gives CASSQNSGVANEKLFF.

The DNA of the CDR3 is TGTGCCAGTAGCCCCGAGGGGGGGGTTTCACCCCTCCACTTT. Translated, it gives CASSPEGGVSPLHF. The chain is built from TRBV19 and TRBJ1-6; maybe TRBD1 (6 bases). V was trimmed by 6 bases and J by 9 bases, leaving 15 bases between them. The CDR3 totals 14 residues. CDR1 and CDR2 (germline): LNHDA, SQIVND (reference sequence).

This rearrangement joins TRBV7-9 to TRBJ2-1; TRBD1 aligns across 10 bases. CDR1 is SEHNR and CDR2 is FQNEAQ in the germline V gene (reference sequence). V gave up 5 bases and J gave up 9 bases; unmatched junction bases: 7. The CDR3 has 14 residues. The CDR3 protein is CASSRDRGVGEQFF. In nucleotides, the CDR3 is TGTGCCAGCAGCAGGGACAGGGGAGTCGGTGAGCAGTTCTTC. Full variable domain (missing parts from reference TRBV7-9 and TRBJ2-1): DTGVSQNPRHKITKRGQNVTFRCDPISEHNRLYWYRQTLGQGPEFLTYFQNEAQLEKSRLLSDRFSAERPKGSFSTLEIQRTEQGDSAMYLCASSRDRGVGEQFFGPGTRLTVL.

The V and J genes are TRBV6-5 and TRBJ2-1, with a tentative D call TRBD1 (5 bases). The germline CDR1 and CDR2 sequences are MNHEY and SVGAGI. V shed 5 bases and J shed 15 bases, with 23 bases lying between them. The CDR3 runs 14 residues. This CDR3 reads CASSPLGHQLMLFF. In DNA, the CDR3 is TGTGCCAGCAGTCCCCTAGGACACCAACTAATGCTGTTCTTC.

The chain is built from TRBV5-1 and TRBJ2-1; 11 nucleotides line up with TRBD2. The CDR3 totals 19 residues. Germline V lookup: CDR1 SGHRS, CDR2 YFSETQ. V lost 3 bases and J lost 0; bases outside the gene matches: 11. The CDR3 region has the DNA TGCGCCAGCAGCTCAACTAGCGGGGGCGGCCCCAGCTCCTACAATGAGCAGTTCTTC. Amino acids: CASSSTSGGGPSSYNEQFF. Full variable domain (missing parts from reference TRBV5-1 and TRBJ2-1): KAGVTQTPRYLIKTRGQQVTLSCSPISGHRSVSWYQQTPGQGLQFLFEYFSETQRNKGNFPGRFSGRQFSNSRSEMNVSTLELGDSALYLCASSSTSGGGPSSYNEQFFGPGTRLTVL.

V and J are TRBV6-4 and TRBJ2-3; TRBD2 agrees at 7 bases. V was clipped by 3 bases and J by 9 bases; unmatched bases: 6. The CDR3 covers 13 residues. Per the germline V gene, CDR1 is MRHNA and CDR2 is SNTAGT. CDR3 sequence: CASSEGRGWTQYF. For the CDR3, the DNA is TGTGCCAGCAGTGAAGGGAGGGGATGGACGCAGTATTTT.

The rearrangement joins TRBV20-1 to TRBJ1-2, with D possibly matching TRBD1 (5 bases). V was cut by 3 bases and J by 4 bases, with 12 bases left in between. This CDR3 is 13 amino acids long. CDR1 DFQATT and CDR2 SNEGSKA come from the germline V gene (reference sequence). CDR3 nucleotide sequence: TGCAGTGCTAGTGGGGGGGAGGTCTATGGCTACACCTTC. This encodes CSASGGEVYGYTF.

The chain recombines TRBV15 with TRBJ1-3; D gene uncertain. In germline, CDR1 is LNHNV, CDR2 YYDKDF (reference sequence). With 1 base removed from V and 2 bases from J, the gap between germline ends came to 12 bases. This CDR3 is built from 16 residues. The CDR3 region is CATSRGHTGPGNTIYF. CDR3 sequence (DNA): TGTGCCACCAGCAGAGGTCATACCGGTCCTGGAAACACCATATATTTT.

V is TRBV5-1 and J is TRBJ2-2; D perhaps matches TRBD2 (6 bases). The V end was cut by 4 bases, the J end by 7 bases, with 11 bases between. CDR1 SGHRS and CDR2 YFSETQ come from the germline V gene. The CDR3 spans 13 residues. Here the CDR3 DNA reads TGCGCCAGCAGCCGGGCAGCGGGCGGGGAGCTGTTTTTT. Translation: CASSRAAGGELFF. Full variable domain (missing parts from reference TRBV5-1 and TRBJ2-2): KAGVTQTPRYLIKTRGQQVTLSCSPISGHRSVSWYQQTPGQGLQFLFEYFSETQRNKGNFPGRFSGRQFSNSRSEMNVSTLELGDSALYLCASSRAAGGELFFGEGSRLTVL.

The V gene is TRBV5-6, the J gene TRBJ2-6, with D possibly TRBD1 on 7 matching bases. This CDR3 is built from 17 residues. The germline V gene has CDR1 SGHDT and CDR2 YYEEEE. Trimming cost V 4 bases and J 4 bases, with 18 bases left between them. Here the CDR3 reads CASSSRQGLPGANVLTF. CDR3 nucleotides: TGTGCCAGCAGCAGCCGACAGGGACTTCCCGGGGCCAACGTCCTGACTTTC. Full variable domain (remainder filled in from reference TRBV5-6 and TRBJ2-6): DAGVTQSPTHLIKTRGQQVTLRCSPKSGHDTVSWYQQALGQGPQFIFQYYEEEERQRGNFPDRFSGHQFPNYSSELNVNALLLGDSALYLCASSSRQGLPGANVLTFGAGSRLTVL.

CDR3: CATLTEYNEQFF. The CDR3 DNA reads as TGTGCCACCCTGACAGAGTACAATGAGCAGTTCTTC. The chain has TRBV10-3 and TRBJ2-1; D is possibly TRBD1 (5 bases). The germline CDR1 and CDR2 sequences are ENHRY and SYGVKD. This CDR3 spans 12 amino acids. Trimming shortened V by 10 bases and J by 4 bases, and 11 bases separated the two germline ends.

Note on this clone: At one of its ends the junction is not consistent with the germline gene, which may arise from a read error. Here the CDR3 DNA reads TGTGCCAGCAGCTTAACAAATCAGGGCCCACCTGGGGACTTC. Protein sequence: CASSLTNQGPPGDF. The rearrangement links TRBV5-4 to TRBJ2-5, with D possibly matching TRBD1 (5 bases). The CDR3 has 14 amino acids. Germline lookup yields CDR1 SGHNT and CDR2 YYREEE (reference sequence). The full variable domain, its missing parts supplied by reference TRBV5-4 and TRBJ2-5, is ETGVTQSPTHLIKTRGQQVTLRCSSQSGHNTVSWYQQALGQGPQFIFQYYREEENGRGNFPPRFSGLQFPNYSSELNVNALELDDSALYLCASSLTNQGPPGDFGPGTRLLVL.

The rearrangement uses TRBV9 and TRBJ2-5; 9 bases map to TRBD1. This CDR3 is 19 amino acids long. V shed 0 bases and J 0 bases; nucleotides not matched to a gene: 12. Germline CDR1 is SGDLS and CDR2 is YYNGEE. For the CDR3, the DNA is TGTGCCAGCAGCGTAGCCGTCCCGGGACAGGGCGGGTACCAAGAGACCCAGTACTTC. Translated: CASSVAVPGQGGYQETQYF.

This clone was recorded only once. The V call is TRBV2, the J call TRBJ2-5; TRBD2 is a possible D gene (5 bases). Germline loops: CDR1 SNHLY, CDR2 FYNNEI. V lost 5 bases and J lost 5, with 6 bases in between. The CDR3 runs 11 residues. In nucleotides, the CDR3 is TGTGCCAGCAGTAGGAGGGAGACCCAGTACTTC. It is translated as CASSRRETQYF. The full variable domain, rest sourced from reference TRBV2 and TRBJ2-5, is EPEVTQTPSHQVTQMGQEVILRCVPISNHLYFYWYRQILGQKVEFLVSFYNNEISEKSEIFDDQFSVERPDGSNFTLKIRSTKLEDSAMYFCASSRRETQYFGPGTRLLVL.

The rearrangement uses TRBV29-1 and TRBJ1-3; 7 bases match TRBD1. This CDR3 has 12 amino acids. The trim removed 7 bases at V and 4 bases at J, leaving 4 bases unmatched. CDR1 and CDR2 from the germline V gene are SQVTM and ANQGSEA. The CDR3 DNA follows: TGCAGCGGGGACAGTGGCGGAAACACCATATATTTT. This gives the protein CSGDSGGNTIYF.

This clone appeared a single time. The V gene is TRBV18, the J gene TRBJ2-3, with unresolved D. From germline, CDR1 is KGHSH and CDR2 LQKENI. Trimming removed 2 bases at V and 3 bases at J, with 9 bases between. The CDR3 is 14 amino acids. The DNA for the CDR3 is TGTGCCAGCTCACCAAGCCTAGAAACAGATACGCAGTATTTT. Translated, it gives CASSPSLETDTQYF.